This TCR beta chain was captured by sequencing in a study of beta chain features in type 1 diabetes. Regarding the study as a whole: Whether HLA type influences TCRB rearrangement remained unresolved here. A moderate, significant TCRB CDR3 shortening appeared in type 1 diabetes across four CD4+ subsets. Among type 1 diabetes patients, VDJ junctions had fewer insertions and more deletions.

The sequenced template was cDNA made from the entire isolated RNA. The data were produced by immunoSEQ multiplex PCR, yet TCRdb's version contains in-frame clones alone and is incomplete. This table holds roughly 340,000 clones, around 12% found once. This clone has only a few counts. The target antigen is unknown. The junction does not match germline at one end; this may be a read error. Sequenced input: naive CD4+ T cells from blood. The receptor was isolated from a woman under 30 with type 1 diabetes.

CDR3 sequence (DNA): TGCACCGTTGGCCCCCGGGTCCGGTCCAATGAGCAGTTCTTC. It is translated as CTVGPRVRSNEQFF. V gene TRBV29-1 combines with J gene TRBJ2-1; D remains unclear. Germline loops: CDR1 SQVTM, CDR2 ANQGSEA. The CDR3 has 14 amino acids.